The rows below give T cell receptor beta chains drawn from one sample of a study of cytomegalovirus exposure and HLA in healthy donors. TCRdb keeps only in-frame clones here, not all; method: immunoSEQ multiplex PCR. The sample lists 150,000 to 200,000 clones, about an eighth occurring once. The sample was PBMCs. All receptors come from a man between 50 and 59 years old in good health and CMV-seropositive. The CDR3 runs from the conserved cysteine through the conserved F or W. D genes are given only for firm matches. Only part of the rows carry a size: once, few, many, or a class if the clone is expanded.

>TRBV18|TRBD1|TRBJ1-1|few
TGTGCCAGCTCACCGAATGGACAGGGGGTAACTGAAGCTTTCTTT
CASSPNGQGVTEAFF
>TRBV29-1|TRBD2|TRBJ2-3|.
TGCAGCGTCCGAGGAGCGGGGGTAGGAGATACGCAGTATTTT
CSVRGAGVGDTQYF
>TRBV7-3|TRBD1|TRBJ1-1|.
TGTGCCAGCAGCTTAGGCTACAGGGGCACTGAAGCTTTCTTT
CASSLGYRGTEAFF
>TRBV10-3|.|TRBJ1-2|few
TGTGCCATCAGTGGACAGGCCAACTATGGCTACACCTTC
CAISGQANYGYTF
>TRBV7-2|TRBD1|TRBJ2-2|.
TGTGCCAGCAGCCGGGACAGGGGCGGGGAGCTGTTTTTT
CASSRDRGGELFF
>TRBV4-2|TRBD1|TRBJ1-4|.
TGTGCCAGCAGCCCGGACAGGGTGATTGAAAAACTGTTTTTT
CASSPDRVIEKLFF
>TRBV19|.|TRBJ1-1|few
TGTGCCAGTAATAGTCGTATCTCTGAAGCTTTCTTT
CASNSRISEAFF
>TRBV28|.|TRBJ1-1|.
TGTGCCAGCAGTTTACAGGTGGTGAACACTGAAGCTTTCTTT
CASSLQVVNTEAFF
>TRBV5-6|TRBD2|TRBJ2-7|.
TGTGCCAGCAGCGAACGAACCCTTGGACTAGCGGGGTTATGGGAGCAGTACTTC
CASSERTLGLAGLWEQYF
>TRBV12-5|.|TRBJ1-1|.
TGTGCTAGTGGTAGGGCCAGGGACACTGAAGCTTTCTTT
CASGRARDTEAFF
>TRBV6-6|TRBD2|TRBJ2-3|few
TGTGCCAGCAGTTTATCTAGCGGGGGTGGCACAGATACGCAGTATTTT
CASSLSSGGGTDTQYF
>TRBV7-3|.|TRBJ2-5|.
TGTGCCAGCAGCCCCGGACTAAGGGAGACCCAGTACTTC
CASSPGLRETQYF
>TRBV27|TRBD1|TRBJ1-6|.
TGTGCCAGCAGTCAGCCAGGGGGGTTACCCCTCCACTTT
CASSQPGGLPLHF
>TRBV7-2|.|TRBJ1-1|.
TGTGCCAGCAGCTTACAGCCAGGGGCCTACACTGAAGCTTTCTTT
CASSLQPGAYTEAFF
>TRBV6-5|.|TRBJ1-3|.
TGTGCCAGCACCAGCTCTGGAAACACCATATATTTT
CASTSSGNTIYF
>TRBV12-5|.|TRBJ1-4|.
TGTGCTAGTGGGCCACAGGGTATCTCCGAAAAACTGTTTTTT
CASGPQGISEKLFF
>TRBV7-9|.|TRBJ2-3|.
TGTGCCAGCAGCTTAAGTCAGGCAGATACGCAGTATTTT
CASSLSQADTQYF
>TRBV6-6|.|TRBJ2-2|few
TGTGCTTATAAGGGAGGCGACACCGGGGAGCTGTTTTTT
CAYKGGDTGELFF
>TRBV6-5|.|TRBJ1-6|few
TGTGCCAGCAGACAGGGTGGCGCCTATAATTCACCCCTCCACTTT
CASRQGGAYNSPLHF
>TRBV28|.|TRBJ1-5|few
TGTGCCAGCAGTTCCACAGGGATCCAGCCCCAGCATTTT
CASSSTGIQPQHF